A single sample gave rise to the 29 T cell receptor beta chains below, sequenced in a study of preoperative IRX-2 immunotherapy in early breast cancer. Treatment in this sample: preoperative locoregional IRX-2 cytokine immunotherapy. The assay was immunoSEQ multiplex PCR, and TCRdb's table has in-frame clones only and misses some. The profile shows 40,000 to 45,000 clones, roughly 77% of them singletons. Sequenced here: tumor tissue, sampled after IRX-2 immunotherapy. The receptors originated from a human donor with breast cancer.

The chain joins TRBV5-1 to TRBJ2-7; TRBD2 aligns across 12 bases. Germline CDR1 reads SGHRS; CDR2 reads YFSETQ. The CDR3 contains 15 residues. Trimming removed 3 bases from V and 6 bases from J; junction bases left unmatched: 7. Written as DNA, the CDR3 is TGCGCCAGCAGCTCTGGACTAGCGGGAAGGGGCGAGCAGTACTTC. Amino acid sequence: CASSSGLAGRGEQYF.

The chain employs TRBV22-1 and TRBJ2-7. TRBV22-1 is labeled a pseudogene. The CDR3 is made up of 14 amino acids. Here the CDR3 DNA reads TGTGCCAGCAGTTTAATCTCGTTGGGATACGAGCAGTACTTC. Protein sequence: CASSLISLGYEQYF.

Only a few counts were recorded for this clone. The rearrangement uses TRBV1 and TRBJ1-4. TRBV1 is assigned pseudogene status. The CDR3 sequence is 18 residues long. CDR3 sequence: CASSLRGGNPATNEKLFF. CDR3 in DNA: TGCGCCAGCAGCCTGCGAGGTGGGAATCCTGCAACTAATGAAAAACTGTTTTTT.

In this sample, this clone turned up once. This chain uses TRBV7-6 with TRBJ2-1; D gene ambiguous. Germline values: CDR1 SGHVS, CDR2 FNYEAQ. The CDR3 is 16 residues long. Trimming took off 5 bases at V and 0 bases at J, with 14 bases between the two ends. The CDR3 nucleotides are TGTGCCAGCAGCGCGTCCGGGCCCCTCTCCTACAATGAGCAGTTCTTC. Translation: CASSASGPLSYNEQFF.

This clone turned up a few times. The chain carries TRBV6-8 and TRBJ1-5; 7 nucleotides line up with TRBD1. Germline V CDR1 and CDR2: MNHGY, SAAAGT. The CDR3 is 14 amino acids. The V segment lost 6 bases and the J segment 5 bases; nucleotides outside the gene matches: 7. CDR3 DNA sequence: TGTGCCAGCAGGAACGGACAGGAGTATCAGCCCCAGCATTTT. This sequence encodes CASRNGQEYQPQHF.

Concerning this clone itself: No DNA is shown, since the ends of the CDR3 on it are uncertain; the CDR3 is the one TCRdb lists. This chain joins TRBV22-1 and TRBJ2-6. TRBV22-1 represents a pseudogene. From its first to its last residue, the CDR3 has 14 amino acids. The CDR3 sequence is CASSSSAGANVLTF.

A word on this clone: No DNA is shown, since the ends of the CDR3 on it are uncertain; the CDR3 is the one TCRdb lists. The V call is TRBV1, the J call TRBJ2-3; whether TRBD2, the table's D call, matches the DNA was not checked. TRBV1 is assigned pseudogene status. The CDR3 is 16 amino acids long, termini counted. CDR3 region: CASSQVVGGGTDTQYF.

The V gene is TRBV30, the J gene TRBJ2-2; tentative D call: TRBD2 (6 bases). CDR1 is GTSNPN and CDR2 is SVGIG in the germline V gene (reference sequence). The CDR3 totals 13 residues. V was trimmed by 5 bases and J by 1 base, leaving 8 bases between them. CDR3 nucleotide sequence: TGTGCCTGGGTGGGAGGGAACACCGGGGAGCTGTTTTTT. The encoded protein is CAWVGGNTGELFF. Full variable domain (remainder filled in from reference TRBV30 and TRBJ2-2): SQTIHQWPATLVQPVGSPLSLECTVEGTSNPNLYWYRQAAGRGLQLLFYSVGIGQISSEVPQNLSASRPQDRQFILSSKKLLLSDSGFYLCAWVGGNTGELFFGEGSRLTVL.

The chain employs TRBV19 and TRBJ2-7, with no clear D. The germline gives CDR1 LNHDA, CDR2 SQIVND (reference sequence). V dropped 3 bases and J dropped 2 bases, with 8 bases sitting between them. This CDR3 is 13 amino acids long. In DNA, the CDR3 is TGTGCCAGTAGTATTGAGTTTGCCTACGAGCAGTACTTC. Its translation: CASSIEFAYEQYF.

This clone was seen only a few times. The chain is built from TRBV10-2 and TRBJ2-5; 7 nucleotides align to TRBD1. The germline CDR1 and CDR2 sequences are WSHSY and SAAADI. The junction had 9 bases not matched to a gene; V was cut back by 6 bases and J by 2 bases. CDR3 length: 15 residues. The CDR3 DNA sequence: TGCGCCAGCAGGGGCCTGACAGGGAGTCAAGAGACCCAGTACTTC. Amino acids: CASRGLTGSQETQYF.

J is TRBJ1-6 and V is TRBV11-3, with TRBD1 matching over 7 bases. In germline, CDR1 is SGHNT, CDR2 YENEEA. V trimming: 5 bases; J trimming: 6 bases; junction bases outside the gene matches: 10. CDR3 size: 16 residues. The CDR3 DNA sequence: TGTGCCAGCAGCCAGGGGGGGCCCATATCTAATTCACCCCTCCACTTT. Encoded protein: CASSQGGPISNSPLHF.

The CDR3 protein is CASGWEGLAGGADTQYF. The CDR3 DNA is TGTGCTAGTGGTTGGGAGGGACTAGCGGGAGGGGCAGATACGCAGTATTTT. The chain links TRBV12-5 to TRBJ2-3; TRBD2 matches 16 bases. The length of the CDR3 is 17 residues. The germline gives CDR1 LGHNT, CDR2 FRNRAP. V lost 4 bases to trimming and J lost 4 bases; unmatched junction nucleotides: 5.

The V call is TRBV5-1, the J call TRBJ1-1, with no clear D. Germline lookup yields CDR1 SGHRS and CDR2 YFSETQ. This CDR3 spans 14 amino acids. The V and J ends lost 0 bases and 1 base respectively, with 7 bases between them. CDR3 in DNA: TGCGCCAGCAGCTTGGTTCCAGGGAACACTGAAGCTTTCTTT. The encoded protein is CASSLVPGNTEAFF.

The gene calls are TRBV6-8 and TRBJ1-6; the D gene is possibly TRBD1 (5 bases). V lost 2 bases to trimming and J lost 7 bases, with 12 bases between them. From germline, CDR1 is MNHGY and CDR2 SAAAGT. The CDR3 sequence is 15 residues long. The CDR3 DNA follows: TGTGCCAGCAGTTACGACGGCCGGGGGAATTCACCCCTCCACTTT. Protein: CASSYDGRGNSPLHF.

The J gene is TRBJ2-3, the V gene TRBV5-1; D not resolved. The ends were cut back, 0 bases at V and 4 bases at J, with 12 bases in the middle. Germline V CDR1 and CDR2: SGHRS, YFSETQ. The CDR3 runs to 15 residues. CDR3 sequence reads: CASSLEASLADTQYF. For the CDR3, the DNA is TGCGCCAGCAGCTTGGAAGCCAGCCTCGCAGATACGCAGTATTTT.

This chain links TRBV10-2 with TRBJ2-7, with 7 bases that match TRBD2. The CDR3 length is 12 residues. After removal of 3 bases from V and 9 bases from J, the junction contained 5 bases not matched to a gene. In germline, CDR1 is WSHSY, CDR2 SAAADI. CDR3 nucleotide sequence: TGCGCCAGCAGTGAAGGGACTACGAGGCAGTACTTC. Amino acid sequence: CASSEGTTRQYF.

CDR3 in DNA: TGTGCCTGGAGTGTAGGGGCAGGGGGCGATGAAAAACTGTTTTTT. Its protein is CAWSVGAGGDEKLFF. This chain uses TRBV30 with TRBJ1-4, with 8 bases fitting TRBD1. The CDR3 consists of 15 residues. The ends lost 0 bases at V and 6 bases at J; junction bases unmatched: 6. From germline, CDR1 is GTSNPN and CDR2 SVGIG (reference sequence). Full variable domain (outside the CDR3, taken from reference TRBV30 and TRBJ1-4): SQTIHQWPATLVQPVGSPLSLECTVEGTSNPNLYWYRQAAGRGLQLLFYSVGIGQISSEVPQNLSASRPQDRQFILSSKKLLLSDSGFYLCAWSVGAGGDEKLFFGSGTQLSVL.

The chain carries TRBV25-1 and TRBJ1-4; the D is unclear. Germline V CDR1 and CDR2: MGHDK, SYGVNS. V was shortened by 1 base and J by 1 base, with 10 bases between the two germline ends. The CDR3 contains 16 residues. The CDR3 spells CASSESRRGTNEKLFF. The CDR3 DNA reads TGTGCCAGCAGTGAATCAAGGCGGGGAACTAATGAAAAACTGTTTTTT.

In its sample, this clone was seen a few times. The chain links TRBV12-5 to TRBJ2-1; perhaps TRBD2 as D (5 bases). Germline values: CDR1 LGHNT, CDR2 FRNRAP. CDR3 size: 13 residues. Trimming took 4 bases from V and 9 from J, leaving 13 bases between them. CDR3 in amino acids: CASGSVGSGEQFF. CDR3 nucleotides: TGTGCTAGTGGTTCTGTGGGGAGTGGTGAGCAGTTCTTC.

The chain uses TRBV15 and TRBJ2-3, with D hard to call. The CDR3 totals 14 residues. Trimming removed 4 bases from V and 4 bases from J, with 12 bases in between. The germline V gene encodes CDR1 LNHNV and CDR2 YYDKDF (reference sequence). In nucleotides, the CDR3 is TGTGCCACCAGCACCCGGCGGAGCGCAGATACGCAGTATTTT. As protein: CATSTRRSADTQYF.

The rearrangement uses TRBV19 and TRBJ2-2; 10 bases match TRBD2. Germline V gene sequence: CDR1 LNHDA, CDR2 SQIVND (reference sequence). The length of the CDR3 is 16 residues. J lost 3 bases, V lost 2 bases, and 3 bases had no gene match. This CDR3 is CASSIRLAGDTGELFF. CDR3 nucleotide sequence: TGTGCCAGTAGTATAAGGCTAGCGGGAGACACCGGGGAGCTGTTTTTT. The full variable domain, in which reference TRBV19 and TRBJ2-2 provide the parts outside the CDR3, is DGGITQSPKYLFRKEGQNVTLSCEQNLNHDAMYWYRQDPGQGLRLIYYSQIVNDFQKGDIAEGYSVSREKKESFPLTVTSAQKNPTAFYLCASSIRLAGDTGELFFGEGSRLTVL.

This clone was observed a single time. Other DNA sequences within the sample encode an identical CDR3. This sequence joins TRBV19 and TRBJ1-1; D is unresolved. This CDR3 spans 13 amino acids. Germline V lookup: CDR1 LNHDA, CDR2 SQIVND (reference sequence). The ends were cut back, 3 bases at V and 1 base at J, with 6 bases in the middle. In DNA form, the CDR3 reads TGTGCCAGTAGTATCGTACCGAACACTGAAGCTTTCTTT. This translates into CASSIVPNTEAFF.

This chain uses TRBV5-1 with TRBJ2-5; the D gene could be TRBD1 or TRBD2 (5 bases each). Looked up from germline, CDR1 is SGHRS and CDR2 is YFSETQ. The CDR3 contains 14 residues. The V end lost 0 bases, the J end lost 5 bases, and 11 bases lay between the germline ends. CDR3 bases: TGCGCCAGCAGCTTGGGGGGGTCTAAGGAGACCCAGTACTTC. This encodes CASSLGGSKETQYF.

V usage is TRBV19 and J usage is TRBJ2-1, with 9 bases matching TRBD2. After removal of 4 bases from V and 10 bases from J, the junction contained 2 bases not matched to a gene. This CDR3 is built from 12 residues. From germline, CDR1 is LNHDA and CDR2 SQIVND (reference sequence). The CDR3 bases are TGTGCCAGTAGTAGGAGCGGGAGGGAGCAGTTCTTC. Protein product: CASSRSGREQFF.

DNA for the CDR3: TGTGCCACCAGCAGAGATTTGGGGGACGGAAACATTCAGTACTTC. It encodes CATSRDLGDGNIQYF. The chain combines TRBV15 with TRBJ2-4, with D perhaps TRBD1 or TRBD2 (5 bases each). Germline CDR1 is LNHNV and CDR2 is YYDKDF (reference sequence). V dropped 0 bases and J dropped 6 bases, with 12 bases sitting between them. This CDR3 has 15 residues.

The sample holds a few counts of this clone. The chain is built from TRBV1 and TRBJ2-7; TRBD2, as called in the table, went unchecked against the DNA. TRBV1 has pseudogene status. CDR3 size: 15 residues. The CDR3: CASSPGLLGDYEQYF. As DNA, the CDR3 is TGCGCCAGCAGCCCGGGACTCTTAGGGGACTACGAGCAGTACTTC.

The V call is TRBV29-1, the J call TRBJ2-7, with D perhaps given as TRBD1 or TRBD2 (5 bases each). Trimming took off 5 bases at V and 4 bases at J, with 15 bases between the two ends. Per germline, CDR1 SQVTM and CDR2 ANQGSEA. The CDR3 runs to 13 residues. CDR3 loop: CSVTLEGRYEQYF. The CDR3 DNA follows: TGCAGCGTTACACTTGAGGGACGATACGAGCAGTACTTC.

This clone was found a few times. The chain links TRBV5-1 to TRBJ2-1; TRBD1 aligns across 9 bases. V was pared by 2 bases and J by 10 bases, with 13 bases of the junction left unmatched. This CDR3 contains 16 residues. Germline values: CDR1 SGHRS, CDR2 YFSETQ. CDR3 protein: CASSLRNPGQGSEQFF. The CDR3 DNA reads as TGCGCCAGCAGCTTACGGAACCCGGGACAGGGTAGCGAGCAGTTCTTC.

The chain links TRBV1 to TRBJ1-2. TRBV1 represents a pseudogene. The CDR3 has 15 residues. The CDR3 DNA is TGCGCCAGCAGCCAAGAGCGGGTTTTATTCTATGGCTACACCTTC. It translates to CASSQERVLFYGYTF.